This entry lists 8 T cell receptor beta chains sequenced from one sample in a study of Ad26.COV2.S vaccination and SARS-CoV-2 variants. The method was immunoSEQ multiplex PCR; TCRdb's version includes in-frame clones alone and lacks a portion of them. The table lists about 350,000 clones, roughly 81% of them singletons, with 3.3% in the top ten. Documented treatment: 15 to 20 received Ad26.COV2.S at low or high dose, single or two shots; 5 received placebo; per-sample allocation not given. Samples analyzed were those drawn on day 63 after the first vaccine or placebo injection. The sample was peripheral blood, taken in a trial of Ad26.COV2.S vaccine versus placebo. Source of these receptors: a person between 18 and 59 years old who received the Ad26.COV2.S COVID-19 vaccine or a placebo.

The chain links TRBV3-1 (or the pseudogene TRBV3-2) to TRBJ1-2; D perhaps matches TRBD1 (6 bases). The CDR3 runs to 16 residues. Trimming removed 1 base from V and 3 bases from J, with 15 bases in between. CDR1 and CDR2 (germline): LGHDT, YNNKEL (reference sequence). For the CDR3, the DNA is TGTGCCAGCAGCCAAGTCGCGGGGGGGCTCCACTATGGCTACACCTTC. It yields the protein CASSQVAGGLHYGYTF.

The chain employs TRBV7-9 and TRBJ2-5; 7 bases align to TRBD2. The V segment lost 0 bases and the J segment 5 bases; nucleotides outside the gene matches: 6. The CDR3 totals 15 residues. CDR1 and CDR2 (germline): SEHNR, FQNEAQ (reference sequence). The CDR3 sequence is CASSLAQGGVETQYF. In DNA, the CDR3 is TGTGCCAGCAGCTTAGCCCAGGGAGGGGTGGAGACCCAGTACTTC.

The chain carries TRBV5-1 and TRBJ1-3; D may be TRBD1 (6 bases). CDR1 is SGHRS and CDR2 is YFSETQ in the germline V gene. CDR3 length equals 18 residues. Between the trimmed V and J ends, which lost 0 bases and 7 bases, there was a span of 23 bases. In nucleotides, the CDR3 is TGCGCCAGCAGCTTGGGGATGGGGGGCGAAGTTGTCCGGAACACCATATATTTT. Protein sequence: CASSLGMGGEVVRNTIYF.

This clone was detected only once. In DNA, the CDR3 is TGTGCCAGCAGCCCAAATGACAGAAACACCGGGGAGCTGTTTTTT. Translating gives CASSPNDRNTGELFF. The V call is TRBV7-6, the J call TRBJ2-2; D might be TRBD1 (5 bases). The CDR3 has 15 residues. From germline, CDR1 is SGHVS and CDR2 FNYEAQ. The V end lost 5 bases, the J end lost 2 bases, and 12 bases lay between the germline ends.

The chain has TRBV27 and TRBJ2-2; possibly TRBD1 or TRBD2 for D (5 bases each). The CDR3 covers 14 residues. Trimming took off 5 bases at V and 7 bases at J, with 14 bases between the two ends. The germline V gene has CDR1 MNHEY and CDR2 SMNVEV (reference sequence). The CDR3 reads CASSIPQGDGELFF. CDR3 DNA: TGTGCCAGCAGTATACCCCAGGGAGACGGGGAGCTGTTTTTT.

This chain uses TRBV7-2 with TRBJ2-3, with 15 positions matching TRBD2. V trimming: 10 bases; J trimming: 5 bases; junction bases outside the gene matches: 7. CDR1 is SGHTA and CDR2 is FQGNSA in the germline V gene. The CDR3 runs to 15 residues. The CDR3 DNA reads as TGTGCCACCCTTGCGGGACTAGCGGGAGGAGATACGCAGTATTTT. Its translation: CATLAGLAGGDTQYF.

The table lists this clone with a count of one. V usage is TRBV19 and J usage is TRBJ2-7; D unclear. The V end lost 1 base, the J end lost 2 bases, and 6 bases lay between the germline ends. The CDR3 runs 13 residues. Germline lookup yields CDR1 LNHDA and CDR2 SQIVND (reference sequence). The CDR3 protein is CASSIGLPYEQYF. Here the CDR3 DNA reads TGTGCCAGTAGTATAGGGCTGCCCTACGAGCAGTACTTC. Full variable domain (missing parts from reference TRBV19 and TRBJ2-7): DGGITQSPKYLFRKEGQNVTLSCEQNLNHDAMYWYRQDPGQGLRLIYYSQIVNDFQKGDIAEGYSVSREKKESFPLTVTSAQKNPTAFYLCASSIGLPYEQYFGPGTRLTVT.

V gene TRBV9 combines with J gene TRBJ2-5, with 15 bases lining up with TRBD2. The germline V gene encodes CDR1 SGDLS and CDR2 YYNGEE. Trimming took 4 bases from V and 5 from J; bases not matched to a gene: 15. This CDR3 spans 19 amino acids. For the CDR3, the DNA is TGTGCCAGCAGCCCTCTCGCCCGGACTAGCGGGGGGGCGCGGGAGACCCAGTACTTC. Residues: CASSPLARTSGGARETQYF.